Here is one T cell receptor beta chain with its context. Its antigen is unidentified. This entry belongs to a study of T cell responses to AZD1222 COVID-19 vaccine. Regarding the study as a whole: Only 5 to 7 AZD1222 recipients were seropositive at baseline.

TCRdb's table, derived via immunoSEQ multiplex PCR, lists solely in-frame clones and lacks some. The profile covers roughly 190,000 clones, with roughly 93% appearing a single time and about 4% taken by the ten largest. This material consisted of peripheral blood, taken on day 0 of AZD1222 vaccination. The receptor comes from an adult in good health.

CDR3 sequence: CASSQSPQGATKTSGRATGELFF. As DNA, the CDR3 is TGTGCCAGCAGCCAGAGCCCACAGGGGGCCACTAAAACTAGCGGGAGGGCCACCGGGGAGCTGTTTTTT. The rearrangement uses TRBV3-1 (or the pseudogene TRBV3-2) and TRBJ2-2, with TRBD2 identical over 13 bases. This CDR3 has 23 amino acids. The V gene's germline CDR1 is LGHDT and CDR2 YNNKEL (reference sequence). Trimming took 3 bases from V and 4 from J; bases not matched to a gene: 23.